These T cell receptor beta chains were read from a single sample in a study of monozygotic twins with inflammatory bowel disease. From the 5' RACE reads, TCRdb lists one entry per CDR3 protein and no DNA. Its listing shows about 300,000 distinct CDR3 sequences. The specimen was blood. The receptors come from a human donor with ulcerative colitis or Crohn's disease, or a healthy co-twin of an affected twin (not recorded which). Both conserved end residues are part of each CDR3.

CDR3 protein: CASSPHRGREGELFF
V gene: TRBV9
J gene: TRBJ2-2

CDR3 protein: CASSLGSSGGDTQYF
V gene: TRBV5-6
J gene: TRBJ2-3

CDR3 protein: CASSLLFPGELFF
V gene: TRBV6-2/TRBV6-3
J gene: TRBJ2-2

CDR3 protein: CATRLQTGTYGYTF
V gene: TRBV6-1
J gene: TRBJ1-2

CDR3 protein: CASSQGGHTGELFF
V gene: TRBV7-9
J gene: TRBJ2-2

CDR3 protein: CSVGTGGVSGYTF
V gene: TRBV29-1
J gene: TRBJ1-2

CDR3 protein: CASNPPGRYGGELFF
V gene: TRBV12-3/TRBV12-4
J gene: TRBJ2-2

CDR3 protein: CASSPASTSNTEAFF
V gene: TRBV28
J gene: TRBJ1-1

CDR3 protein: CATSGGSYNEQFF
V gene: TRBV24-1
J gene: TRBJ2-1

CDR3 protein: CSVVKGGEQFF
V gene: TRBV29-1
J gene: TRBJ2-1

CDR3 protein: CASSSSGTSRDTQYF
V gene: TRBV5-1
J gene: TRBJ2-3

CDR3 protein: CSARVRVDTQYF
V gene: TRBV20-1
J gene: TRBJ2-3

CDR3 protein: CASSRAGGGNTEAFF
V gene: TRBV5-1
J gene: TRBJ1-1

CDR3 protein: CAWRGLVPDTQYF
V gene: TRBV30
J gene: TRBJ2-3

CDR3 protein: CASSQLTPQGKVSYEQYF
V gene: TRBV4-3
J gene: TRBJ2-7

CDR3 protein: CSPVPPGTGTGGQPQHF
V gene: TRBV20-1
J gene: TRBJ1-5

CDR3 protein: CASSFGGGSEAFF
V gene: TRBV7-9
J gene: TRBJ1-1

CDR3 protein: CASSPTALGWAFF
V gene: TRBV4-3
J gene: TRBJ1-1

CDR3 protein: CASSPTMGDTEAFF
V gene: TRBV28
J gene: TRBJ1-1

CDR3 protein: CASSISLAGQETQYF
V gene: TRBV12-3/TRBV12-4
J gene: TRBJ2-5

CDR3 protein: CASSYSMLRNEKLFF
V gene: TRBV6-5
J gene: TRBJ1-4

CDR3 protein: CSALKGFEQFF
V gene: TRBV20-1
J gene: TRBJ2-1

CDR3 protein: CASSLGSVQFF
V gene: TRBV6-5
J gene: TRBJ2-1

CDR3 protein: CASSSRLANTGELFF
V gene: TRBV5-4
J gene: TRBJ2-2

CDR3 protein: CASSDPRGEQYF
V gene: TRBV25-1
J gene: TRBJ2-7

CDR3 protein: CASCPDSPKNIQYF
V gene: TRBV12-3/TRBV12-4
J gene: TRBJ2-4

CDR3 protein: CASSPTVRAGRVNNTGELFF
V gene: TRBV11-1
J gene: TRBJ2-2

CDR3 protein: CSVTKREGLYNEQFF
V gene: TRBV20-1
J gene: TRBJ2-1

CDR3 protein: CATSAPGRIYNEQFF
V gene: TRBV24-1
J gene: TRBJ2-1

CDR3 protein: CSARDRIGGASNQPQHF
V gene: TRBV20-1
J gene: TRBJ1-5

CDR3 protein: CASSSFQGVYGYTF
V gene: TRBV5-6
J gene: TRBJ1-2

CDR3 protein: CSAPGTARYGYTF
V gene: TRBV20-1
J gene: TRBJ1-2

CDR3 protein: CASSSGQGIGTDTQYF
V gene: TRBV7-3
J gene: TRBJ2-3

CDR3 protein: CASSPTNSNQPQHF
V gene: TRBV9
J gene: TRBJ1-5

CDR3 protein: CASSLGQFYEQYF
V gene: TRBV7-2
J gene: TRBJ2-7

CDR3 protein: CAWKGGNLRNQPQHF
V gene: TRBV30
J gene: TRBJ1-5

CDR3 protein: CASSFAGSTNEKLFF
V gene: TRBV5-1
J gene: TRBJ1-4